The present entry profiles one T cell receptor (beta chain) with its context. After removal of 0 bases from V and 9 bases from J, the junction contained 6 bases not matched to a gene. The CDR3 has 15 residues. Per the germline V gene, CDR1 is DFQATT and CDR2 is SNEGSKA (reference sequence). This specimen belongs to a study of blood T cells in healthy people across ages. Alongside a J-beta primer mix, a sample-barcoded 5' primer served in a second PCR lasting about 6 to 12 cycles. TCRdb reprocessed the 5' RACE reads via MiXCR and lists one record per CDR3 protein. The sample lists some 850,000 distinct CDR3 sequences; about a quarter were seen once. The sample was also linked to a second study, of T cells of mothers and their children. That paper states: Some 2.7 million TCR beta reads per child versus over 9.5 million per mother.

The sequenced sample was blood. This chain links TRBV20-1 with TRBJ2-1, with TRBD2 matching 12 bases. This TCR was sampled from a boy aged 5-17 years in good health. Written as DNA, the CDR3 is TGCAGTGCTAGAGATCAACTAGCGGGGGGATCTGAGCAGTTCTTC. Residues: CSARDQLAGGSEQFF.